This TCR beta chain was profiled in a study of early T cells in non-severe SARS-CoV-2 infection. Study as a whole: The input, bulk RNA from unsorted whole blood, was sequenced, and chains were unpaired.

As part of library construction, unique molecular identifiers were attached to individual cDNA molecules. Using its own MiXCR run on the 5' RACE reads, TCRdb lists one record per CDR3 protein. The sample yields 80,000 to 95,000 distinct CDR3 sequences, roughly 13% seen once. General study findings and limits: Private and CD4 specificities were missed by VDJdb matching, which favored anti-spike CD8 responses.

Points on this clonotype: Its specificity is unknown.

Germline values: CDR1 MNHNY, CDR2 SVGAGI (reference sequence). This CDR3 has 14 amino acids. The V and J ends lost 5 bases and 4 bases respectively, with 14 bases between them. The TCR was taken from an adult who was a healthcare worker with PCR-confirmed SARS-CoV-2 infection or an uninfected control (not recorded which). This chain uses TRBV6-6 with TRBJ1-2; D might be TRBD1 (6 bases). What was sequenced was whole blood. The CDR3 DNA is TGTGCCAGCAGTAAGACAGGTCGTCGCTATGGCTACACCTTC. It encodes CASSKTGRRYGYTF.